This T cell receptor (beta chain) was profiled in a study of blood T cell repertoires in COVID-19. Across the whole study: The United States, Italy and Spain supplied acute and convalescent COVID-19 samples. Sources were T cells, B-cell-depleted T cells, or PBMCs; the material itself was cDNA or gDNA.

The CDR3 loop spans 19 amino acids. V gave up 0 bases and J gave up 4 bases, with 20 bases separating them. CDR1 is SGHRS, CDR2 YFSETQ, per germline. In the original workflow: The assay estimated nucleated cells by amplifying reference gene primers. Measured with immunoSEQ multiplex PCR; TCRdb has only the in-frame clones, and not every one. That table furnishes V, J and clone size, whereas the DNA furnished D and trimming. The data show 300,000 to 400,000 clones, 70% to 90% seen once. The chain joins TRBV5-1 to TRBJ1-6, with no clear D. The clonotype was recovered from a woman aged 50 to 60 who had recovered from COVID-19. Sequencing input: peripheral blood. CDR3 residues: CASSLVGATSILYNSPLHF. CDR3 coding DNA: TGCGCCAGCAGCTTGGTGGGAGCCACTTCAATACTATATAATTCACCCCTCCACTTT.